Each of the 30 T cell receptor beta chains below was sequenced from the same sample in a study of blood T cells in healthy people across ages. For the second PCR, which ran for about 6 to 11 cycles, a sample-barcoded 5' primer and a J-beta primer mix were used. TCRdb reprocessed the 5' RACE reads via MiXCR and lists one record per CDR3 protein. This sample has roughly 1.5 million distinct CDR3 sequences, with 35% to 45% found just once. The sequenced sample consisted of blood. Source of these receptors: a woman between 18 and 29 years old in good health.

The chain is built from TRBV28 and TRBJ2-7; 11 bases agree with TRBD1. The J call may be mistaken, given a closer DNA end match to TRBJ2-5. The CDR3 spans 15 residues. Germline values: CDR1 MDHEN, CDR2 SYDVKM. The CDR3 sequence is CASSLGTGGRETQYF. The CDR3 DNA follows: TGTGCCAGCAGTTTAGGGACAGGGGGAAGAGAGACCCAGTACTTC.

This clonotype was found once. The gene calls are TRBV7-2 and TRBJ1-2, with unresolved D. V shed 2 bases and J shed 4 bases, with 14 bases lying between them. From germline, CDR1 is SGHTA and CDR2 FQGNSA. The CDR3 covers 15 residues. CDR3 region: CASSLFWDSSYGYTF. DNA for the CDR3: TGTGCCAGCAGCTTATTCTGGGATTCAAGCTATGGCTACACCTTC. The entire variable domain, with the rest obtained from reference TRBV7-2 and TRBJ1-2, is as follows: GAGVSQSPSNKVTEKGKDVELRCDPISGHTALYWYRQSLGQGLEFLIYFQGNSAPDKSGLPSDRFSAERTGGSVSTLTIQRTQQEDSAVYLCASSLFWDSSYGYTFGSGTRLTVV.

The genes are TRBV24-1 and TRBJ2-7; 10 nucleotides line up with TRBD2. The CDR3 extends over 14 amino acids. After removal of 9 bases from V and 0 bases from J, the junction contained 4 bases not matched to a gene. CDR1 and CDR2 from the germline V gene are KGHDR and SFDVKD. The CDR3 DNA is TGTGCCACCTCTAGCGGGAGAAGCTCCTACGAGCAGTACTTC. Its translation is CATSSGRSSYEQYF.

The chain's CDR3 is CASSSSGGRTDTQYF. The CDR3 coding sequence is TGTGCCAGCAGCTCTAGCGGGGGAAGGACAGATACGCAGTATTTT. The V call is TRBV11-3, the J call TRBJ2-3; 10 bases fit TRBD2. The germline CDR1 and CDR2 sequences are SGHNT and YENEEA. This CDR3 is built from 15 residues. Trimming removed 4 bases from V and 3 bases from J; junction bases left unmatched: 4.

V is TRBV20-1 and J is TRBJ2-7; D is undetermined. V was clipped by 3 bases and J by 0 bases, with 12 bases between them. The CDR3 has 14 amino acids. Germline V gives CDR1 DFQATT, CDR2 SNEGSKA (reference sequence). The CDR3 DNA sequence: TGCAGTGCTAGGATGGCCTTGCGCTCCTACGAGCAGTACTTC. Protein: CSARMALRSYEQYF.

This sequence joins TRBV4-3 and TRBJ1-1; possible D gene TRBD1, 5 bases. With 3 bases removed from V and 11 bases from J, the gap between germline ends came to 19 bases. This CDR3 is built from 14 residues. CDR1 and CDR2 from the germline V gene are LGHNA and YSLEER. CDR3 bases: TGCGCCAGCAGCCATTATGGACGAGGGGCTGGGGCTTTCTTT. Translating it yields CASSHYGRGAGAFF.

This sequence joins TRBV20-1 and TRBJ2-5; 11 bases are a match to TRBD1. Germline CDR1 reads DFQATT; CDR2 reads SNEGSKA (reference sequence). This CDR3 spans 15 amino acids. After removal of 3 bases from V and 4 bases from J, the junction contained 7 bases not matched to a gene. CDR3 region: CSASGQGALSETQYF. Here the CDR3 DNA reads TGCAGTGCTAGCGGACAGGGGGCACTCTCAGAGACCCAGTACTTC.

The genes are TRBV5-1 and TRBJ2-2, with D tentatively TRBD1 (6 bases). Trimming took off 4 bases at V and 3 bases at J, with 13 bases between the two ends. Germline loops: CDR1 SGHRS, CDR2 YFSETQ. This CDR3 spans 15 amino acids. The CDR3 sequence: CASSRDGQYTGELFF. As DNA, the CDR3 is TGCGCCAGCAGCCGTGATGGACAGTACACCGGGGAGCTGTTTTTT.

This chain links TRBV2 with TRBJ1-6; D uncertain. The CDR3 extends over 12 amino acids. Per the germline V gene, CDR1 is SNHLY and CDR2 is FYNNEI. Trimming stripped 3 bases from V and 10 bases from J, with 7 bases between. The CDR3 loop reads CASSDIPSPLHF. The CDR3 region has the DNA TGTGCCAGCAGTGACATTCCCTCACCCCTCCACTTT. Using reference TRBV2 and TRBJ1-6 for the parts outside the CDR3, the full variable domain is EPEVTQTPSHQVTQMGQEVILRCVPISNHLYFYWYRQILGQKVEFLVSFYNNEISEKSEIFDDQFSVERPDGSNFTLKIRSTKLEDSAMYFCASSDIPSPLHFGNGTRLTVT.

This clonotype was found a few times. The V call is TRBV28, the J call TRBJ2-7; the D is unclear. This CDR3 is built from 14 residues. V was clipped by 4 bases and J by 7 bases, with 17 bases between them. CDR1 and CDR2 (germline): MDHEN, SYDVKM. The CDR3 spells CASSSAAAYNEQYF. The DNA for the CDR3 is TGTGCCAGCAGTTCTGCCGCTGCTTACAATGAGCAGTACTTC.

The chain has TRBV6-5 and TRBJ1-3, with D possibly matching TRBD1 (5 bases). Germline V CDR1 and CDR2: MNHEY, SVGAGI. CDR3 length equals 15 residues. Trimming took 4 bases from V and 9 from J, leaving 19 bases between them. CDR3 residues: CASSSLPRRGGTIYF. As DNA, the CDR3 is TGTGCCAGCAGTTCTTTGCCCAGAAGGGGCGGCACCATATATTTT.

This clonotype was observed at least ten times. This chain uses TRBV29-1 with TRBJ2-1; D might be TRBD1 or TRBD2, each matching 5 bases. V was clipped by 2 bases and J by 2 bases, with 10 bases between them. The CDR3 extends over 14 amino acids. CDR1 and CDR2 (germline): SQVTM, ANQGSEA. The DNA of the CDR3 is TGCAGCGTTGAAACCGGGGCAGCCTACAATGAGCAGTTCTTC. Amino acid sequence: CSVETGAAYNEQFF.

This clonotype was picked up many times. The junction and the germline gene differ at one end; a read error may be behind it. The chain uses TRBV18 and TRBJ1-4; possible D gene TRBD1, 6 bases. The CDR3 has 14 residues. Germline CDR1 reads KGHSH; CDR2 reads LQKENI. CDR3: CASSPRGTNEKLFF. The CDR3 bases are TGCGCCAGCAGCCCCAGGGGAACTAATGAAAAACTGTTTTTT.

This chain joins TRBV6-2 or TRBV6-3 and TRBJ1-2, with a possible D match to TRBD1 (5 bases). There are 13 residues in the CDR3. CDR1 is MNHEY, CDR2 SVGEGT, per germline. V lost 4 bases and J 5 bases, leaving 11 bases between the germline ends. CDR3 sequence: CASSWGQTYGYTF. CDR3 DNA: TGTGCCAGCAGTTGGGGCCAGACATATGGCTACACCTTC.

The chain links TRBV14 to TRBJ2-1; D unclear. Germline loops: CDR1 SGHDN, CDR2 FVKESK. V lost 3 bases to trimming and J lost 2 bases, with 17 bases between them. CDR3 length equals 17 residues. DNA for the CDR3: TGTGCCAGCAGCCATGACCTCATCTCCGGCCCCTACAATGAGCAGTTCTTC. Translating it yields CASSHDLISGPYNEQFF.

This clonotype was observed a handful of times. The chain couples TRBV4-1 to TRBJ1-5; possible D gene TRBD1, 5 bases. Germline V gene data show CDR1 as MGHRA and CDR2 as YSYEKL. The V end lost 4 bases, the J end lost 2 bases, and 12 bases lay between the germline ends. There are 15 residues in the CDR3. In DNA form, the CDR3 reads TGCGCCAGCAGCCCCCAGGGAGTCGGCAATCAGCCCCAGCATTTT. Protein: CASSPQGVGNQPQHF.

The V gene is TRBV27, the J gene TRBJ2-3; unclear D gene. V was cut by 0 bases and J by 1 base, with 5 bases left in between. The germline V gene has CDR1 MNHEY and CDR2 SMNVEV (reference sequence). CDR3 length: 14 amino acids. The DNA of the CDR3 is TGTGCCAGCAGTTTATCGATGGGCACAGATACGCAGTATTTT. Translated: CASSLSMGTDTQYF.

This clonotype came up a few times. V is TRBV7-9 and J is TRBJ2-1, with TRBD2 matching over 9 bases. V trimming: 5 bases; J trimming: 7 bases; junction bases outside the gene matches: 9. The CDR3 spans 15 residues. Germline-derived CDR1 and CDR2 are SEHNR and FQNEAQ (reference sequence). CDR3 bases: TGTGCCAGCAGCACGACTAGCGGTCCACTTAATGAGCAGTTCTTC. This codes for CASSTTSGPLNEQFF.

The chain links TRBV7-8 to TRBJ1-2, with D possibly matching TRBD1 (6 bases). Germline V gives CDR1 SGHVS, CDR2 FQNEAQ. The length of the CDR3 is 15 residues. Trimming cost V 4 bases and J 5 bases, with 17 bases left between them. DNA of the CDR3: TGTGCCAGCAGCTCCCCCCGGGACAAACTTTATGGCTACACCTTC. It is translated as CASSSPRDKLYGYTF.

CDR3 residues: CASNGYNEQFF. The DNA of the CDR3 is TGTGCCAGCAATGGGTACAATGAGCAGTTCTTC. The V gene is TRBV11-2, the J gene TRBJ2-1; D is unclear. The length of the CDR3 is 11 residues. CDR1 is SGHAT and CDR2 is FQNNGV in the germline V gene. V was trimmed by 7 bases and J by 4 bases, leaving 5 bases between them.

The V and J genes are TRBV28 and TRBJ2-2; 9 bases fit TRBD1. The CDR3 covers 17 residues. J lost 2 bases, V lost 6 bases, and 10 bases had no gene match. Germline CDR1 and CDR2: MDHEN and SYDVKM. The CDR3 region has the DNA TGTGCCAGCAGCACAACAGGGGGCGTTTTCAACACCGGGGAGCTGTTTTTT. Translated, it gives CASSTTGGVFNTGELFF.

V is TRBV2 and J is TRBJ1-5; TRBD1 is a possible D gene (6 bases). The germline V and J ends were trimmed by 6 bases and 7 bases, with 13 bases remaining between them. The CDR3 is 13 amino acids. Germline values: CDR1 SNHLY, CDR2 FYNNEI. CDR3 loop: CASRQGGMQPQHF. CDR3 coding DNA: TGTGCCAGCAGACAGGGAGGTATGCAGCCCCAGCATTTT.

The chain links TRBV10-3 to TRBJ2-7; D is uncertain. V dropped 8 bases and J dropped 3 bases, with 8 bases sitting between them. CDR3 length: 11 residues. The germline gives CDR1 ENHRY, CDR2 SYGVKD. CDR3 sequence reads: CAIGDSYEQYF. In nucleotides, the CDR3 is TGTGCCATCGGGGATAGCTACGAGCAGTACTTC.

This clonotype was counted a few times. This chain links TRBV12-3 or TRBV12-4 with TRBJ1-5; 12 bases align to TRBD1. V was pared by 6 bases and J by 6 bases, with 6 bases of the junction left unmatched. The CDR3 extends over 15 amino acids. CDR3 DNA sequence: TGTGCCAGCAGAGGGACAGGGGGCTTGAGTCAGCCCCAGCATTTT. This sequence encodes CASRGTGGLSQPQHF.

The chain couples TRBV11-2 to TRBJ1-1, with D unresolved. CDR1 is SGHAT, CDR2 FQNNGV, per germline. Deletions cut 3 bases from V and 5 bases from J, with 7 bases between. CDR3 length: 12 residues. The CDR3 DNA reads as TGTGCCAGCAGCTTGTGGAGGACTGAAGCTTTCTTT. This encodes CASSLWRTEAFF.

This clonotype was recorded a few times. V is TRBV2 and J is TRBJ1-6; 8 bases agree with TRBD1. This CDR3 comprises 15 residues. The V segment lost 2 bases and the J segment 9 bases; nucleotides outside the gene matches: 6. The germline CDR1 and CDR2 sequences are SNHLY and FYNNEI. CDR3 protein: CASSERDRMISPLHF. The DNA for the CDR3 is TGTGCCAGCAGTGAAAGGGACAGGATGATTTCACCCCTCCACTTT.

This clonotype was seen only a few times. This chain connects TRBV29-1 to TRBJ2-3, with D maybe TRBD2 (6 bases). Germline assignment: CDR1 SQVTM and CDR2 ANQGSEA. The CDR3 has 14 amino acids. With 6 bases removed from V and 4 bases from J, the gap between germline ends came to 17 bases. CDR3 sequence: CSVLGEVLADTQYF. The CDR3 DNA reads as TGCAGCGTATTGGGGGAGGTGCTCGCAGATACGCAGTATTTT.

The V call is TRBV5-1, the J call TRBJ2-6; 8 nucleotides match TRBD1. Germline assignment: CDR1 SGHRS and CDR2 YFSETQ. The V gene end was trimmed by 0 bases and the J gene end by 3 bases; junction bases not matched to a gene: 2. The length of the CDR3 is 16 residues. In DNA form, the CDR3 reads TGCGCCAGCAGCTTGGGGGACAGGTTTGGGGCCAACGTCCTGACTTTC. Its protein product is CASSLGDRFGANVLTF. The complete variable domain, with remaining parts taken from reference TRBV5-1 and TRBJ2-6, reads KAGVTQTPRYLIKTRGQQVTLSCSPISGHRSVSWYQQTPGQGLQFLFEYFSETQRNKGNFPGRFSGRQFSNSRSEMNVSTLELGDSALYLCASSLGDRFGANVLTFGAGSRLTVL.

This chain uses TRBV4-3 with TRBJ2-1, with 7 bases fitting TRBD1. This CDR3 contains 15 residues. Germline V gives CDR1 LGHNA, CDR2 YSLEER. The J segment lost 8 bases and the V segment lost 1 base, leaving 8 bases of the junction unmatched. Written as DNA, the CDR3 is TGCGCCAGCAGCCAAGCTCGACAGGGTGGAGATGAGCAGTTCTTC. This codes for CASSQARQGGDEQFF.

The genes are TRBV5-1 and TRBJ2-2; D not resolved. CDR1 is SGHRS and CDR2 is YFSETQ in the germline V gene. The CDR3 is 14 amino acids. The V gene lost 0 bases and the J gene lost 6 bases, with 9 bases spanning the gap. The CDR3 DNA sequence: TGCGCCAGCAGCTTGGACCTCATGCCCGGGGAGCTGTTTTTT. It codes for CASSLDLMPGELFF.